The rows below give T cell receptor beta chains drawn from one sample of a study of T-cell reconstitution after alpha-beta-depleted transplantation in children. Via MiXCR, TCRdb re-called the PCR reads, giving one row per CDR3 protein. This table has approximately 400,000 distinct CDR3 sequences, around 15% appearing once. The sequences come from PBMCs, mostly from graft donor cells, collected 360 days after TCRalphabeta/CD19-depleted stem cell transplant. Receptor source: a boy under two years old who had a stem cell transplant for Wiskott-Aldrich syndrome, so the T cells may come from the graft donor. The CDR3 runs from the conserved cysteine through the conserved F or W. The order of the fields is V gene, D gene, clone size, CDR3 length, J gene, CDR3 protein, CDR3 DNA. The D gene is left open where the match is weak. The listing skips clone size in some rows; elsewhere it reads once, few, many or a size class.

TRBV5-1	.	.	14	TRBJ2-5	CASSAMTDQETQYF	TGCGCCAGCAGCGCGATGACAGACCAAGAGACCCAGTACTTC
TRBV29-1	.	.	11	TRBJ2-7	CSVARGPEQYF	TGCAGCGTTGCGAGGGGACCCGAGCAGTACTTC
TRBV20-1	.	many	10	TRBJ2-1	CSARRNEQFF	TGCAGTGCTAGACGAAATGAGCAGTTCTTC
TRBV10-3	TRBD1	.	16	TRBJ2-6	CATRGQEVSGANVLTF	TGTGCCACCCGGGGACAGGAGGTCTCTGGGGCCAACGTCCTGACTTTC
TRBV2	.	.	12	TRBJ2-7	CASTGGGYEQYF	TGTGCCAGCACAGGTGGAGGCTACGAGCAGTACTTC
TRBV12-3/TRBV12-4	.	many	17	TRBJ1-1	CASSLVRSKTGNTEAFF	TGTGCCAGCAGTTTAGTAAGGAGCAAGACAGGGAACACTGAAGCTTTCTTT
TRBV6-5	TRBD2	few	15	TRBJ2-2	CASSLHGGWTGELFF	TGTGCCAGCAGTTTGCACGGGGGGTGGACCGGGGAGCTGTTTTTT
TRBV10-3	TRBD2	.	17	TRBJ2-1	CAISERLAGSDYNEQFF	TGTGCCATCAGTGAAAGACTAGCGGGATCTGACTACAATGAGCAGTTCTTC
TRBV24-1	TRBD1	.	14	TRBJ1-2	CATSDRTGIYGYTF	TGTGCCACCAGTGACCGGACAGGGATATATGGCTACACCTTC
TRBV4-1	.	many	16	TRBJ2-2	CASSQRKREVGGELFF	TGCGCCAGCAGCCAACGAAAACGGGAAGTTGGCGGGGAGCTGTTTTTT
TRBV5-1	.	.	15	TRBJ1-1	CASSLDRGANTEAFF	TGCGCCAGCAGCCTGGATAGGGGGGCGAACACTGAAGCTTTCTTT
TRBV12-3/TRBV12-4	.	many	14	TRBJ2-3	CASSPGPSEDTQYF	TGTGCCAGCAGCCCCGGCCCCTCGGAAGATACGCAGTATTTT
TRBV12-3/TRBV12-4	.	.	13	TRBJ1-5	CASSEEQNQPQHF	TGTGCCAGCAGCGAGGAACAAAATCAGCCCCAGCATTTT
TRBV12-3/TRBV12-4	.	.	12	TRBJ1-1	CASSWLSTEAFF	TGTGCCAGCAGCTGGTTGAGCACTGAAGCTTTCTTT
TRBV2	TRBD1	few	17	TRBJ1-3	CASRPGTGPFSGNTIYF	TGTGCCAGCAGGCCCGGGACAGGGCCGTTCTCTGGAAACACCATATATTTT
TRBV15	.	few	13	TRBJ2-6	CATSSVGINVLTF	TGTGCCACCAGCAGTGTTGGGATTAACGTCCTGACTTTC
TRBV12-3/TRBV12-4	TRBD2	.	14	TRBJ2-1	CASNIAGGSDEQFF	TGTGCCAGCAACATAGCGGGAGGGAGCGATGAGCAGTTCTTC
TRBV12-3/TRBV12-4	TRBD2	few	15	TRBJ2-4	CASSLGGGKGNIQYF	TGTGCCAGCAGTTTAGGCGGGGGTAAGGGAAACATTCAGTACTTC
TRBV27	.	.	17	TRBJ2-3	CASSFDFPGASTDTQYF	TGTGCCAGCAGCTTCGATTTTCCGGGGGCTAGCACAGATACGCAGTATTTT
TRBV29-1	TRBD1	few	14	TRBJ2-5	CSVEDWDRGETQYF	TGCAGCGTTGAAGATTGGGACAGGGGAGAGACCCAGTACTTC
TRBV10-3	.	.	15	TRBJ2-5	CAISGTAGSGETQYF	TGTGCCATCAGTGGGACAGCGGGGTCTGGGGAGACCCAGTACTTC
TRBV12-3/TRBV12-4	.	.	14	TRBJ1-1	CASSFGGRGAEAFF	TGTGCCAGCAGTTTTGGGGGCCGGGGGGCGGAAGCTTTCTTT
TRBV28	.	few	11	TRBJ2-7	CASVGYYEQYF	TGTGCCAGCGTAGGCTACTACGAGCAGTACTTC
TRBV15	TRBD1	few	16	TRBJ2-3	CATSRDMGRGTDTQYF	TGTGCCACCAGCAGAGATATGGGCAGGGGGACAGATACGCAGTATTTT
TRBV7-2	TRBD1	.	14	TRBJ2-5	CASSPWTGEETQYF	TGTGCCAGCAGCCCCTGGACAGGGGAAGAGACCCAGTACTTC
TRBV12-3/TRBV12-4	TRBD1	few	15	TRBJ1-2	CASGKETGAGYGYTF	TGTGCCAGCGGTAAAGAAACAGGGGCGGGGTATGGCTACACCTTC
TRBV3-1	.	few	13	TRBJ2-2	CASSRLGAGELFF	TGTGCCAGCAGCCGACTAGGGGCCGGGGAGCTGTTTTTT
TRBV5-5	TRBD1	.	16	TRBJ2-7	CASSPVPGGNSYEQYF	TGTGCCAGCAGCCCGGTGCCAGGGGGCAACTCCTACGAGCAGTACTTC
TRBV5-1	TRBD2	.	16	TRBJ2-7	CASSWGLADSSYEQYF	TGCGCCAGCAGCTGGGGACTAGCGGATTCCTCCTACGAGCAGTACTTC
TRBV10-3	.	few	14	TRBJ2-5	CAISPDRPEETQYF	TGTGCCATCAGTCCAGACAGGCCCGAAGAGACCCAGTACTTC
TRBV11-2	TRBD2	few	18	TRBJ2-1	CASSLGTSMYSSYNEQFF	TGTGCCAGCAGCTTAGGGACTAGCATGTATAGCTCCTACAATGAGCAGTTCTTC
TRBV7-2	.	few	13	TRBJ2-1	CASSLGRFNEQFF	TGTGCCAGCAGCTTAGGTAGGTTCAATGAGCAGTTCTTC
TRBV4-1	.	.	13	TRBJ1-5	CASSQGPDQPQHF	TGCGCCAGCAGCCAAGGACCGGATCAGCCCCAGCATTTT
TRBV29-1	TRBD2	few	12	TRBJ2-5	CSGGLASETQYF	TGCAGCGGGGGACTAGCGTCTGAGACCCAGTACTTC
TRBV12-3/TRBV12-4	TRBD2	.	17	TRBJ2-1	CASSPALLAGGYNEQFF	TGTGCCAGCAGTCCCGCTCTACTAGCGGGAGGATACAATGAGCAGTTCTTC
TRBV5-1	.	.	13	TRBJ2-5	CASSLDPGKTQYF	TGCGCCAGCAGCTTGGACCCGGGGAAGACCCAGTACTTC
TRBV7-2	.	.	15	TRBJ2-2	CASSLDPRNTGELFF	TGTGCCAGCAGTTTGGATCCCAGGAACACCGGGGAGCTGTTTTTT
TRBV7-9	.	.	12	TRBJ2-3	CASSLRPSTQYF	TGTGCCAGCAGCTTAAGACCAAGTACGCAGTATTTT
TRBV5-1	.	few	13	TRBJ1-1	CASSLGGQSEAFF	TGCGCCAGCAGCTTGGGAGGACAATCAGAAGCTTTCTTT
TRBV27	.	many	14	TRBJ2-6	CASSPKSGANVLTF	TGTGCCAGCAGTCCTAAGTCTGGGGCCAACGTCCTGACTTTC
TRBV11-2	TRBD1	.	12	TRBJ1-2	CASSYDRGDYTF	TGTGCCAGCAGCTACGACAGGGGGGACTACACCTTC
TRBV6-2/TRBV6-3	.	.	15	TRBJ1-6	CASSYGRSFNSPLHF	TGTGCCAGCAGTTACGGACGCAGTTTTAATTCACCCCTCCACTTT
TRBV27	TRBD2	many	16	TRBJ2-5	CASSFSRLAGVETQYF	TGTGCCAGCAGTTTCTCCAGACTAGCGGGAGTAGAGACCCAGTACTTC
TRBV2	.	.	14	TRBJ2-7	CASSENPGPYEQYF	TGTGCCAGCAGTGAAAATCCAGGGCCCTACGAGCAGTACTTC
TRBV29-1	TRBD2	few	15	TRBJ2-1	CSGKPGLAGVSEQFF	TGCAGCGGGAAACCGGGACTAGCGGGAGTGAGCGAGCAGTTCTTC
TRBV20-1	.	.	11	TRBJ2-5	CSGVQGETQYF	TGCAGTGGGGTTCAAGGGGAGACCCAGTACTTC
TRBV6-5	.	many	17	TRBJ2-2	CASSYMRGLFNTGELFF	TGTGCCAGCAGTTACATGAGGGGACTTTTTAACACCGGGGAGCTGTTTTTT
TRBV5-1	.	few	14	TRBJ2-7	CASSLGRTPYEQYF	TGCGCCAGCAGCTTGGGACGGACCCCCTACGAGCAGTACTTC
TRBV5-1	.	.	15	TRBJ2-7	CASSLGGTPTNEQYF	TGCGCCAGCAGCTTGGGGGGGACACCCACGAACGAGCAGTACTTC
TRBV7-8	.	.	14	TRBJ2-7	CASSPLAGRYEQYF	TGTGCCAGCAGCCCACTAGCAGGACGCTACGAGCAGTACTTC
TRBV20-1	.	few	16	TRBJ2-1	CSARVPRADSYNEQFF	TGCAGTGCTAGAGTTCCCAGAGCGGACTCCTACAATGAGCAGTTCTTC
TRBV7-8	TRBD2	few	14	TRBJ2-2	CASHTSGGAGELFF	TGTGCCAGCCACACTAGCGGGGGGGCCGGGGAGCTGTTTTTT
TRBV29-1	TRBD2	.	13	TRBJ2-3	CSVRGGGRDTQYF	TGCAGCGTGCGGGGGGGCGGTAGGGATACGCAGTATTTT
TRBV7-2	TRBD1	many	14	TRBJ1-4	CASSFRTGGEKLFF	TGTGCCAGCAGCTTTCGGACAGGGGGCGAAAAACTGTTTTTT
TRBV5-1	TRBD1	many	16	TRBJ2-1	CASSSIRDRGYNEQFF	TGCGCCAGCAGCTCCATCCGGGACAGGGGATACAATGAGCAGTTCTTC
TRBV10-3	.	.	15	TRBJ1-2	CAISESILANYGYTF	TGTGCCATCAGTGAGTCTATCCTAGCTAACTATGGCTACACCTTC
TRBV4-2	TRBD2	many	16	TRBJ2-7	CASSQDAGLAGTKQYF	TGTGCCAGCAGCCAAGATGCAGGACTAGCGGGCACGAAGCAGTACTTC
TRBV29-1	.	.	16	TRBJ1-2	CSVEDERNGGNYGYTF	TGCAGCGTTGAAGACGAACGCAACGGGGGGAACTATGGCTACACCTTC
TRBV7-6	.	.	15	TRBJ2-3	CASSLGNPSTDTQYF	TGTGCCAGCAGCCTAGGGAATCCTAGCACAGATACGCAGTATTTT